These 30 T cell receptor beta chains were sequenced from one sample in a study of radiotherapy plus CTLA-4 blockade in lung cancer (dated by TCRdb to the late 2010s). Library creation used the immunoSEQ multiplex PCR assay. The immuneACCESS repertoire file appears here via TCRdb, limited to in-frame rearrangements. These files lack a portion of the clones; in checked studies, under half of the deficit traces to unresolved V genes, and the cause of the others is not known. The sample table lists 80,000 to 95,000 clones, 80% to 85% of them with a count of one. The ten largest clonotypes hold roughly 26% of the sample. The sample here was peripheral blood, taken from a patient treated with radiotherapy plus ipilimumab. The receptors originated from a human donor with non-small cell lung cancer that progressed on radiotherapy plus ipilimumab.

The chain employs TRBV7-3 and TRBJ2-5; a possible D gene is TRBD1 (5 bases). CDR3 length: 13 amino acids. V was clipped by 5 bases and J by 2 bases, with 9 bases between them. CDR1 and CDR2 from the germline V gene are SGHTA and FQGTGA. CDR3 protein: CASSARVQETQYF. DNA of the CDR3: TGTGCCAGCAGCGCCAGGGTACAAGAGACCCAGTACTTC.

In nucleotides, the CDR3 is TGTGCCAGTAAAGCGACAGGAAGCTCCTACGAGCAGTACTTC. Its protein is CASKATGSSYEQYF. The chain has TRBV19 and TRBJ2-7, with a possible D match to TRBD1 (6 bases). The CDR3 consists of 14 residues. Germline V gene sequence: CDR1 LNHDA, CDR2 SQIVND (reference sequence). Trimming removed 7 bases at V and 0 bases at J, with 13 bases between.

The rearrangement uses TRBV9 and TRBJ1-1; no firm D call. CDR1 and CDR2 (germline): SGDLS, YYNGEE. This CDR3 spans 13 amino acids. The ends were cut back, 1 base at V and 5 bases at J, with 9 bases in the middle. CDR3 in DNA: TGTGCCAGCAGCGTATTAGTGGGGACTGAAGCTTTCTTT. It yields the protein CASSVLVGTEAFF.

CDR3 region: CASSVLDTGWETQYF. CDR3 nucleotides: TGTGCCAGCAGCGTCCTCGACACAGGGTGGGAGACCCAGTACTTC. V gene TRBV9 combines with J gene TRBJ2-5; TRBD1 is a possible D gene (6 bases). CDR3 length: 15 residues. V was shortened by 2 bases and J by 5 bases, with 16 bases between the two germline ends. Per the germline V gene, CDR1 is SGDLS and CDR2 is YYNGEE.

The V gene is TRBV4-1, the J gene TRBJ2-1; D gene uncertain. V lost 5 bases, J lost 9 bases, and 8 bases lay in between. This CDR3 comprises 11 residues. Looked up from germline, CDR1 is MGHRA and CDR2 is YSYEKL. For the CDR3, the DNA is TGCGCCAGCAGCTCTAGGATTGAGCAGTTCTTC. Translation gives CASSSRIEQFF.

The rearrangement links TRBV4-1 to TRBJ2-5, with TRBD1 identical over 10 bases. J was trimmed by 0 bases and V by 5 bases; bases with no gene match: 12. Germline V gene data show CDR1 as MGHRA and CDR2 as YSYEKL. The CDR3 length is 18 residues. CDR3 protein: CASSYRDRGAGYQETQYF. CDR3 coding DNA: TGCGCCAGCAGCTACCGGGACAGGGGCGCAGGGTACCAAGAGACCCAGTACTTC.

This clone appeared a few times. CDR3 residues: CASSPMALGEQYF. DNA for the CDR3: TGCGCCAGCAGCCCTATGGCACTAGGGGAGCAGTACTTC. This chain uses TRBV4-1 with TRBJ2-7; possibly TRBD2 for D (5 bases). Trimming pared 4 bases from V and 7 bases from J, leaving 14 bases between. The CDR3 is 13 residues long. Germline CDR1 MGHRA, CDR2 YSYEKL.

The chain joins TRBV6-6 to TRBJ2-1; D is perhaps TRBD2 (6 bases). The length of the CDR3 is 16 residues. The germline CDR1 and CDR2 sequences are MNHNY and SVGAGI (reference sequence). V was clipped by 5 bases and J by 7 bases, with 21 bases between them. CDR3 in amino acids: CASSAIGSGQGNEQFF. In nucleotides, the CDR3 is TGTGCCAGCAGTGCAATCGGGAGCGGGCAGGGAAATGAGCAGTTCTTC.

The gene calls are TRBV7-9 and TRBJ2-7; D remains ambiguous. The CDR3 has 11 residues. CDR1 and CDR2 (germline): SEHNR, FQNEAQ (reference sequence). The V gene lost 4 bases and the J gene lost 2 bases, with 3 bases spanning the gap. The CDR3 loop is CASSSPYEQYF. CDR3 coding DNA: TGTGCCAGCAGCTCCCCCTACGAGCAGTACTTC.

The gene calls are TRBV5-1 and TRBJ2-1; 9 nucleotides match TRBD2. Germline assignment: CDR1 SGHRS and CDR2 YFSETQ. CDR3 size: 15 residues. The J segment lost 6 bases and the V segment lost 0 bases, leaving 4 bases of the junction unmatched. CDR3 amino acids: CASSLGGLAINEQFF. The CDR3 nucleotides read TGCGCCAGCAGCTTGGGCGGACTAGCGATCAATGAGCAGTTCTTC.

The chain combines TRBV30 with TRBJ2-1; the D is unclear. Germline CDR1 reads GTSNPN; CDR2 reads SVGIG (reference sequence). CDR3 length: 14 amino acids. Trimming removed 2 bases from V and 0 bases from J, with 8 bases in between. Here the CDR3 reads CAWSSDASYNEQFF. The CDR3 DNA is TGTGCCTGGAGTTCTGACGCCTCCTACAATGAGCAGTTCTTC.

The chain carries TRBV27 and TRBJ2-1, with 10 bases matching TRBD2. This CDR3 has 16 residues. V was pared by 1 base and J by 9 bases, with 9 bases of the junction left unmatched. Germline V lookup: CDR1 MNHEY, CDR2 SMNVEV (reference sequence). CDR3 DNA sequence: TGTGCCAGCAGTTTATTATTAGCGGGAGGTTACGGTGAGCAGTTCTTC. This gives the protein CASSLLLAGGYGEQFF.

This rearrangement joins TRBV5-1 to TRBJ2-2; maybe TRBD1 (6 bases). Deletions cut 0 bases from V and 1 base from J, with 7 bases between. Per germline, CDR1 SGHRS and CDR2 YFSETQ. The CDR3 runs 15 residues. In DNA form, the CDR3 reads TGCGCCAGCAGCTTGGAGGGACAGAACACCGGGGAGCTGTTTTTT. Its translation: CASSLEGQNTGELFF.

This clone was detected many times. The rearrangement uses TRBV9 and TRBJ2-7; 9 bases match TRBD2. Germline V gene data show CDR1 as SGDLS and CDR2 as YYNGEE. J lost 4 bases, V lost 4 bases, and 9 bases had no gene match. This CDR3 region has 15 residues. In nucleotides, the CDR3 is TGTGCCAGCAGCCCCCATAGCGGGAGTGATTACGAGCAGTACTTC. This sequence encodes CASSPHSGSDYEQYF. The full variable domain, its missing parts supplied by reference TRBV9 and TRBJ2-7, is DSGVTQTPKHLITATGQRVTLRCSPRSGDLSVYWYQQSLDQGLQFLIQYYNGEERAKGNILERFSAQQFPDLHSELNLSSLELGDSALYFCASSPHSGSDYEQYFGPGTRLTVT.

V and J are TRBV11-2 and TRBJ1-4, with D unresolved. The V and J ends lost 2 bases and 0 bases respectively, with 10 bases between them. There are 16 residues in the CDR3. Germline lookup yields CDR1 SGHAT and CDR2 FQNNGV. CDR3 nucleotides: TGTGCCAGCAGCTTATCAGGCAGTGCAACTAATGAAAAACTGTTTTTT. Amino acid sequence: CASSLSGSATNEKLFF.

The CDR3 DNA is TGTGCCAGCAGTCCACGGGGACAGGGGGCGAATCAGCCCCAGCATTTT. Translation: CASSPRGQGANQPQHF. The chain has TRBV28 and TRBJ1-5; 12 bases match TRBD1. The CDR3 loop spans 16 amino acids. Germline-derived CDR1 and CDR2 are MDHEN and SYDVKM. Unmatched junction bases numbered 6, after V lost 5 bases and J lost 4 bases.

The table lists this clone with a few counts. The V gene is TRBV9, the J gene TRBJ2-1; 9 positions agree with TRBD2. This CDR3 region has 17 residues. Germline V lookup: CDR1 SGDLS, CDR2 YYNGEE. V lost 0 bases and J lost 4; bases outside the gene matches: 8. The CDR3 here is CASSVATGSGRYNEQFF. CDR3 DNA: TGTGCCAGCAGCGTAGCTACGGGAAGCGGGAGGTACAATGAGCAGTTCTTC. The full variable domain, its missing parts supplied by reference TRBV9 and TRBJ2-1, is DSGVTQTPKHLITATGQRVTLRCSPRSGDLSVYWYQQSLDQGLQFLIQYYNGEERAKGNILERFSAQQFPDLHSELNLSSLELGDSALYFCASSVATGSGRYNEQFFGPGTRLTVL.

The gene calls are TRBV10-3 and TRBJ2-7, with D perhaps assigned TRBD1 or TRBD2 (5 bases each). The CDR3 is made up of 15 amino acids. Germline-derived CDR1 and CDR2 are ENHRY and SYGVKD. V shed 0 bases and J shed 6 bases, with 15 bases lying between them. This CDR3 reads CAISESTRAGGEQYF. Written as DNA, the CDR3 is TGTGCCATCAGTGAGTCGACTCGGGCTGGGGGCGAGCAGTACTTC.

V gene TRBV27 combines with J gene TRBJ2-1; the D gene is possibly TRBD2 (6 bases). The CDR3 extends over 13 amino acids. Looked up from germline, CDR1 is MNHEY and CDR2 is SMNVEV (reference sequence). V lost 1 base to trimming and J lost 10 bases, with 11 bases between them. CDR3 in DNA: TGTGCCAGCAGTTTATACGGGGGATACGAGCAGTTCTTC. Protein product: CASSLYGGYEQFF.

The chain uses TRBV11-3 and TRBJ1-1; D is ambiguous. Germline CDR1 is SGHNT and CDR2 is YENEEA. V lost 3 bases to trimming and J lost 1 base, with 6 bases between them. CDR3 length: 13 amino acids. CDR3 protein: CASSFAPNTEAFF. For the CDR3, the DNA is TGTGCCAGCAGCTTTGCGCCGAACACTGAAGCTTTCTTT.

This chain connects TRBV7-8 to TRBJ1-1; a weak D match, TRBD1 (6 bases). Trimming shortened V by 3 bases and J by 1 base, and 15 bases separated the two germline ends. This CDR3 is 16 amino acids long. CDR1 and CDR2 from the germline V gene are SGHVS and FQNEAQ. The CDR3 loop is CASSFSLGRGNTEAFF. In nucleotides, the CDR3 is TGTGCCAGCAGCTTCAGCCTGGGCAGGGGGAACACTGAAGCTTTCTTT.

The chain recombines TRBV19 with TRBJ1-4; D not certain. V shed 4 bases and J shed 5 bases, with 11 bases lying between them. Per the germline V gene, CDR1 is LNHDA and CDR2 is SQIVND (reference sequence). This CDR3 has 14 residues. The CDR3 DNA reads as TGTGCCAGTAGTACGACCCTGTGGAATGAAAAACTGTTTTTT. As protein: CASSTTLWNEKLFF.

This rearrangement joins TRBV6-5 to TRBJ2-7, with TRBD2 identical over 7 bases. The ends lost 0 bases at V and 7 bases at J; junction bases unmatched: 12. The germline CDR1 and CDR2 sequences are MNHEY and SVGAGI. The CDR3 extends over 16 amino acids. In nucleotides, the CDR3 is TGTGCCAGCAGTTACTCGATGCTAGCGGACTACTGGGAGCAGTACTTC. Translated, it gives CASSYSMLADYWEQYF.

The chain is built from TRBV6-1 and TRBJ2-1; 11 bases are shared with TRBD1. Germline V gene data show CDR1 as MNHNS and CDR2 as SASEGT. The J segment lost 5 bases and the V segment lost 4 bases, leaving 4 bases of the junction unmatched. This CDR3 is 15 amino acids long. CDR3 nucleotides: TGTGCCAGCAGTGTTTGGACAGGGGGCCACAATGAGCAGTTCTTC. Amino acids: CASSVWTGGHNEQFF.

The rearrangement links TRBV7-9 to TRBJ1-4, with D possibly matching TRBD1 (5 bases). The CDR3 is 16 residues long. Per the germline V gene, CDR1 is SEHNR and CDR2 is FQNEAQ (reference sequence). The V end was cut by 4 bases, the J end by 8 bases, with 20 bases between. CDR3 in amino acids: CASSSPQGLELEKLFF. In DNA, the CDR3 is TGTGCCAGCAGCTCCCCCCAGGGACTAGAATTGGAAAAACTGTTTTTT.

The DNA of the CDR3 is TGTGCCAGCATCAGTAGGGTAGGGGATGAAGCTTTCTTT. Translating gives CASISRVGDEAFF. The chain uses TRBV7-9 and TRBJ1-1, with D possibly matching TRBD1 (5 bases). This CDR3 is 13 amino acids long. Germline-derived CDR1 and CDR2 are SEHNR and FQNEAQ (reference sequence). Trimming removed 7 bases from V and 7 bases from J, with 16 bases in between.

CDR3 amino acids: CASHRGREVAGELFF. Written as DNA, the CDR3 is TGTGCCAGTCACCGGGGGCGGGAGGTTGCCGGGGAGCTGTTTTTT. The rearrangement joins TRBV7-2 to TRBJ2-2, with 8 nucleotides matching TRBD2. J gave up 6 bases and V 9 bases, and 12 bases lay outside the gene matches. The CDR3 spans 15 residues. Per the germline V gene, CDR1 is SGHTA and CDR2 is FQGNSA.

This sequence joins TRBV7-8 and TRBJ1-5; TRBD1 matches at 12 bases. V shed 5 bases and J 5 bases; nucleotides not matched to a gene: 7. The germline V gene has CDR1 SGHVS and CDR2 FQNEAQ. This CDR3 has 16 residues. The CDR3 region has the DNA TGTGCCAGCAGCCCCGGGACAGGGGGCAGCTATCAGCCCCAGCATTTT. Its protein product is CASSPGTGGSYQPQHF. The complete variable domain, with remaining parts taken from reference TRBV7-8 and TRBJ1-5, reads GAGVSQSPRYKVAKRGQDVALRCDPISGHVSLFWYQQALGQGPEFLTYFQNEAQLDKSGLPSDRFFAERPEGSVSTLKIQRTQQEDSAVYLCASSPGTGGSYQPQHFGDGTRLSIL.

The chain has TRBV28 and TRBJ2-3; TRBD1 matches 9 bases. This CDR3 is 17 amino acids long. Losses at the gene ends were 6 bases for V and 5 bases for J; bases not matched to a gene: 15. The germline V gene has CDR1 MDHEN and CDR2 SYDVKM. The CDR3 sequence: CASRDGTGRESGDTQYF. DNA for the CDR3: TGTGCCAGCAGAGATGGGACAGGGCGGGAGAGCGGAGATACGCAGTATTTT.

The chain carries TRBV5-6 and TRBJ2-2, with 7 positions matching TRBD2. Germline V gene sequence: CDR1 SGHDT, CDR2 YYEEEE. The CDR3 has 17 amino acids. J lost 5 bases, V lost 0 bases, and 10 bases had no gene match. The CDR3 nucleotides read TGTGCCAGCAGCTTGGCAGGCGGCGGGAGTTTAACCGGGGAGCTGTTTTTT. It specifies CASSLAGGGSLTGELFF.